This T cell receptor beta chain was captured in a study of beta chain features in type 1 diabetes. V was pared by 6 bases and J by 0 bases, with 2 bases of the junction left unmatched. The CDR3 sequence is 14 residues long. The germline gives CDR1 MDHEN, CDR2 SYDVKM. Sorted populations all had greater than 95% purity. Findings and caveats of the study: A moderate, significant TCRB CDR3 shortening appeared in type 1 diabetes across four CD4+ subsets. A potential influence of HLA type upon TCRB rearrangement remained unresolved herein.

Expressed TCRB transcripts were sequenced after all isolated RNA was converted to cDNA. About 3.7 million reads per sample were averaged for naive, central memory and regulatory samples. Profiling relied on immunoSEQ multiplex PCR, and the TCRdb table lists in-frame clones only, not all of them. The sample shows roughly 340,000 clones, approximately 13% of them seen only once. Only a few counts were recorded for this clone. Its specificity is not known. The same CDR3 arises from other DNA sequences in this sample as well. The chain has TRBV28 and TRBJ2-1; 7 nucleotides agree with TRBD1. The sequenced sample consisted of naive CD4+ T cells from blood. The receptor comes from a woman aged 18 to 35 with type 1 diabetes. Here the CDR3 DNA reads TGTGCCAGCAGAAGGACAGGCTCCTACAATGAGCAGTTCTTC. Its translation is CASRRTGSYNEQFF.